The present entry profiles one T cell receptor beta chain with its context. What it binds is not known. As to treatment: roughly ten-day PBMC culture with coronavirus spike peptide pools or control peptides (ViraFEST assay). In the ViraFEST assay, peptide-pool expansion preceded TCR sequencing of expanded clonotypes. These data come from a study of vaccination and CD4 T cells after COVID-19. Study outcomes and limitations: There were relatively few convalescent patients studied, and there were no early post-infection timepoints.

Cultured CD4+ T-cell DNA underwent Oncomine TCR Beta short-read sequencing. In TCRdb, the PCR reads were re-called with MiXCR into one record per CDR3 protein. The table lists fewer than 15,000 distinct CDR3 sequences, 41% of them singletons. Germline V gene data show CDR1 as MGHRA and CDR2 as YSYEKL. The CDR3 is 15 residues long. Trimming stripped 0 bases from V and 5 bases from J, with 13 bases between. The sequence was collected from a human donor who had recovered from COVID-19. The V call is TRBV4-1, the J call TRBJ2-5; a possible D gene is TRBD2 (5 bases). The specimen comprised CD4+ T cells from blood, cultured in vitro, sampled after SARS-CoV-2 vaccination. DNA of the CDR3: TGCGCCAGCAGCCAAGATGGCCTAGCCAGGGAGACCCAGTACTTC. Translating gives CASSQDGLARETQYF.